Listed below are T cell receptor beta chains from one sample, sequenced in a study of post-analysis software for immune sequencing data. TCRdb recomputed calls from the PCR reads with MiXCR, one row per CDR3 protein. This table has about 620,000 distinct CDR3 sequences, 44% appearing once. The sample taken for sequencing was blood. These TCRs come from a girl aged 10 to 17 with multiple sclerosis. Each CDR3 is given with its conserved first and last residue. Fields, in order: J gene, V gene, clone size, D gene, CDR3 protein, CDR3 DNA. A D gene is named only where the DNA matches it firmly. Only part of the rows carry a size: once, few, many, or a class if the clone is expanded.

>TRBJ2-4|TRBV4-1|-|-
CASRPVGRSKNIQYF
TGCGCCAGCAGACCCGTCGGCAGATCCAAAAACATTCAGTACTTC
>TRBJ1-1|TRBV5-5|-|-
CASSLGPSPGKGEAFF
TGTGCCAGCAGCTTGGGTCCCTCTCCAGGGAAGGGTGAAGCTTTCTTT
>TRBJ2-1|TRBV19|few|-
CASSILGSMNEQFF
TGTGCCAGTAGTATACTAGGGAGTATGAATGAGCAGTTCTTC
>TRBJ2-2|TRBV6-6|few|-
CASCGGLNTGELFF
TGTGCCAGCTGTGGGGGCCTTAACACCGGGGAGCTGTTTTTT
>TRBJ2-1|TRBV5-1|-|-
CASSEFGFERFF
TGCGCCAGCAGCGAGTTTGGTTTTGAGCGGTTCTTC
>TRBJ2-7|TRBV13|few|-
CASSPRIHEQYF
TGTGCCAGCAGCCCCCGAATCCACGAGCAGTACTTC
>TRBJ1-6|TRBV3-1|-|-
CASSQPQVDSPLHF
TGTGCCAGCAGCCAGCCACAGGTGGATTCACCCCTCCACTTT
>TRBJ2-5|TRBV18|-|TRBD2
CASSPPSGGRETQYF
TGTGCCAGCTCACCTCCCAGCGGGGGGAGAGAGACCCAGTACTTC
>TRBJ2-1|TRBV6-2/TRBV6-3|-|TRBD2
CASSPLIAGAYNEQFF
TGTGCCAGCAGTCCTCTGATAGCGGGAGCCTACAATGAGCAGTTCTTC
>TRBJ2-3|TRBV6-1|few|-
CASSEGVTDTQYF
TGTGCCAGCAGTGAGGGGGTTACAGATACGCAGTATTTT
>TRBJ2-1|TRBV5-1|-|-
CASSVQYNEQFF
TGCGCCAGCAGTGTCCAGTACAATGAGCAGTTCTTC
>TRBJ2-3|TRBV4-1|-|TRBD2
CASTKTWASGFHGDTQYF
TGCGCCAGCACTAAAACTTGGGCTAGCGGGTTCCACGGAGATACGCAGTATTTT
>TRBJ2-6|TRBV7-9|-|TRBD1
CASSPTQGAIIPGANVLTF
TGTGCCAGCAGCCCAACCCAGGGGGCGATAATTCCTGGGGCCAACGTCCTGACTTTC
>TRBJ2-7|TRBV10-3|few|TRBD1
CAISESSGQAYEQYF
TGTGCCATCAGTGAGTCCTCGGGACAGGCCTACGAGCAGTACTTC
>TRBJ1-6|TRBV6-6|few|-
CASSPTGRGQSPLHF
TGTGCCAGCAGTCCCACAGGGAGAGGACAATCACCCCTCCACTTT
>TRBJ2-3|TRBV20-1|-|TRBD2
CSAKRGGRTDTQYF
TGCAGTGCTAAGCGGGGGGGTCGCACAGATACGCAGTATTTT
>TRBJ2-3|TRBV5-1|few|-
CASTQRGSTDTQYF
TGCGCCAGCACCCAAAGAGGAAGCACAGATACGCAGTATTTT
>TRBJ1-4|TRBV4-1|few|-
CASSRAGAANEKLFF
TGCGCCAGCAGCCGGGCGGGGGCTGCTAATGAAAAACTGTTTTTT
>TRBJ2-5|TRBV12-3/TRBV12-4|-|-
CASTKNRVETQYF
TGTGCCAGCACCAAGAACAGGGTCGAGACCCAGTACTTC
>TRBJ1-4|TRBV5-1|-|-
CASSLWGAGDEKLFF
TGCGCCAGCAGCTTGTGGGGGGCCGGGGATGAAAAACTGTTTTTT
>TRBJ1-2|TRBV2|-|-
CASSTDRLGGYTF
TGTGCCAGCAGTACTGACAGGTTGGGTGGCTACACCTTC
>TRBJ1-2|TRBV5-6|few|-
CASSLESGANYGYTF
TGTGCCAGCAGCTTGGAAAGCGGAGCTAACTATGGCTACACCTTC
>TRBJ2-7|TRBV5-1|-|-
CASSYQPGEGGEQYF
TGCGCCAGCAGCTACCAACCAGGGGAGGGTGGAGAGCAGTACTTC
>TRBJ2-3|TRBV7-9|-|-
CASSRHPQGLSGDTQYF
TGTGCCAGCAGCCGTCATCCCCAGGGGCTCTCAGGAGATACGCAGTATTTT
>TRBJ1-1|TRBV6-1|-|TRBD1
CASKQGGTMNTEAFF
TGTGCCAGCAAGCAGGGGGGGACAATGAACACTGAAGCTTTCTTT
>TRBJ2-5|TRBV14|-|-
CASSQAGLLETQYF
TGTGCCAGCAGCCAAGCGGGACTTCTAGAGACCCAGTACTTC
>TRBJ2-5|TRBV5-4|-|-
CASSLGSAQETQYF
TGTGCCAGCAGCTTGGGGTCAGCGCAAGAGACCCAGTACTTC
>TRBJ1-1|TRBV7-9|-|-
CASSLDPGDWAFF
TGTGCCAGCAGCTTAGACCCAGGGGACTGGGCTTTCTTT
>TRBJ2-5|TRBV20-1|few|TRBD1
CSARGTGRSETQYF
TGCAGTGCTCGGGGGACAGGGAGGAGTGAGACCCAGTACTTC
>TRBJ2-3|TRBV12-3/TRBV12-4|-|-
CASSWVTDTQYF
TGTGCCAGCAGTTGGGTCACAGATACGCAGTATTTT
>TRBJ2-5|TRBV5-1|-|TRBD2
CASSKRLAGAQETQYF
TGCGCCAGCAGCAAAAGACTAGCGGGAGCCCAAGAGACCCAGTACTTC
>TRBJ2-3|TRBV7-6|-|-
CASSLWWGDTQYF
TGTGCCAGCAGCTTATGGTGGGGAGATACGCAGTATTTT
>TRBJ2-7|TRBV4-2|few|-
CASSQVPISQGGDYEQYF
TGTGCCAGCAGCCAAGTGCCAATATCACAGGGGGGGGATTACGAGCAGTACTTC
>TRBJ2-1|TRBV5-1|-|-
CASSYDHIWAGNDVQFF
TGCGCCAGCAGCTACGACCATATATGGGCAGGGAATGATGTGCAGTTCTTC
>TRBJ2-1|TRBV12-3/TRBV12-4|few|-
CASSLSGSSQDEQFF
TGTGCCAGCAGTTTGTCTGGGAGCTCTCAGGATGAGCAGTTCTTC
>TRBJ2-1|TRBV7-2|-|TRBD2
CASSRGLDGNEQFF
TGTGCCAGCAGCCGGGGACTAGATGGCAATGAGCAGTTCTTC
>TRBJ1-5|TRBV4-1|-|-
CASSQLITYRQPQHF
TGCGCCAGCAGCCAACTGATTACCTACAGACAGCCCCAGCATTTT
>TRBJ2-6|TRBV5-5|-|-
CASSWSGYSGANVLTF
TGTGCCAGCAGCTGGTCAGGGTACTCTGGGGCCAACGTCCTGACTTTC
>TRBJ2-5|TRBV7-7|-|-
CASSLVRSETQYF
TGTGCCAGCAGCTTAGTTCGGTCGGAGACCCAGTACTTC
>TRBJ1-5|TRBV12-3/TRBV12-4|-|-
CASSSARDSNQPQHF
TGTGCCAGCAGTTCAGCACGGGACAGCAATCAGCCCCAGCATTTT
>TRBJ2-1|TRBV6-6|few|-
CASLGPNEQFF
TGTGCCAGTCTGGGGCCCAATGAGCAGTTCTTC
>TRBJ2-7|TRBV12-5|-|-
CASGLVPRTYEQYF
TGTGCTAGTGGTTTGGTACCTAGGACCTACGAGCAGTACTTC
>TRBJ2-5|TRBV4-1|few|TRBD2
CASSQDPAAGGGETQYF
TGCGCCAGCAGCCAAGATCCCGCGGCGGGAGGAGGGGAGACCCAGTACTTC
>TRBJ2-5|TRBV6-5|once|-
CASSYLTLGGRETQYF
TGTGCCAGCAGTTACCTCACGTTGGGGGGGCGGGAGACCCAGTACTTC
>TRBJ2-7|TRBV29-1|-|TRBD2
CSVHGGYEQYF
TGCAGCGTCCACGGGGGGTACGAGCAGTACTTC
>TRBJ2-1|TRBV2|few|-
CASSHRASSYNEQFF
TGTGCCAGCAGCCACAGGGCTAGCTCCTACAATGAGCAGTTCTTC
>TRBJ2-7|TRBV4-1|few|TRBD2
CASSQGTSGIYEQYF
TGCGCCAGCAGCCAAGGGACTAGCGGAATCTACGAGCAGTACTTC
>TRBJ2-4|TRBV5-6|-|-
CASSVNRNIQYF
TGTGCCAGCAGCGTAAATAGGAACATTCAGTACTTC